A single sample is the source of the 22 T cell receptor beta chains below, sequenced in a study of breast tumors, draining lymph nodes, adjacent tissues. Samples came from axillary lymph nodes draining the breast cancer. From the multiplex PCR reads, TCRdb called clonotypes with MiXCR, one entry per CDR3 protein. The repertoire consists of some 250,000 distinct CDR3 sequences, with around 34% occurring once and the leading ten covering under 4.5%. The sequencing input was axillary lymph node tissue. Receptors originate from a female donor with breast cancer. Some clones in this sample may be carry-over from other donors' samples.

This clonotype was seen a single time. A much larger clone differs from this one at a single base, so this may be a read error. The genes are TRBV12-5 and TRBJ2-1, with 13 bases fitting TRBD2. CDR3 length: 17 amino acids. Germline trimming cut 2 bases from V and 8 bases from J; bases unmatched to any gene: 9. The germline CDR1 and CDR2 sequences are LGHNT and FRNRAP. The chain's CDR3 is CASGLTSGRASADEQFF. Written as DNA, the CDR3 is TGTGCTAGTGGTTTGACTAGCGGGAGGGCCAGCGCCGATGAGCAGTTCTTC.

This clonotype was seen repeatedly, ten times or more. The CDR3 bases are TGTGCCAGCAGCGGAGGGACAGGGGCTTATGGCTACACCTTC. Translation: CASSGGTGAYGYTF. The rearrangement uses TRBV9 and TRBJ1-2, with TRBD1 matching 10 bases. The CDR3 has 14 residues. Germline V gene sequence: CDR1 SGDLS, CDR2 YYNGEE. V lost 3 bases, J lost 5 bases, and 4 bases stayed unmatched.

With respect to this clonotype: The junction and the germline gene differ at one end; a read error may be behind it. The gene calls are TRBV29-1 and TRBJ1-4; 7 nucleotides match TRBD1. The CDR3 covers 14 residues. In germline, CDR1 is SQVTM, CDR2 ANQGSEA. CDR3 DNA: TGCAGCGTGACGCTCAGGGGGTCTAATGAAAAAATGTTTTTT. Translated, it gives CSVTLRGSNEKMFF.

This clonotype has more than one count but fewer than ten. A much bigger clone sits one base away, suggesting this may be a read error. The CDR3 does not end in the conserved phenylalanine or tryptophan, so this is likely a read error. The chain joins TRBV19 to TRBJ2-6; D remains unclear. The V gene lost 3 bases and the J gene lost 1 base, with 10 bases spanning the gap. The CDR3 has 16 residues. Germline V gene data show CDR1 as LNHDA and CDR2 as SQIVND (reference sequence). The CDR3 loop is CASSISGQSGANVLTS. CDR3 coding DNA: TGTGCCAGTAGTATTTCTGGGCAGTCTGGGGCCAACGTCCTGACTTCC.

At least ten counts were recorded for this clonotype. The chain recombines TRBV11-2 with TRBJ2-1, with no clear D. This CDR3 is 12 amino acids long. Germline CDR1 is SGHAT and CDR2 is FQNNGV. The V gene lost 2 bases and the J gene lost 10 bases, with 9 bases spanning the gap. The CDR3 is CASSLPLPEQFF. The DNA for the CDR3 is TGTGCCAGCAGCTTACCCCTCCCCGAGCAGTTCTTC.

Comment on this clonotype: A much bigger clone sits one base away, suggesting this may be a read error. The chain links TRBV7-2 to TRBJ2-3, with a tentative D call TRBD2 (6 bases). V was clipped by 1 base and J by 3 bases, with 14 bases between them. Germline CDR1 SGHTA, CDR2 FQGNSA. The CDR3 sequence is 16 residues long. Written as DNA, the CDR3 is TGTGCCAGCAGCTTAGGGTGGAGGGCGGTAACAGATACGCAGTATTTT. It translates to CASSLGWRAVTDTQYF. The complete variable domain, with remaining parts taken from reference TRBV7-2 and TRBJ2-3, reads GAGVSQSPSNKVTEKGKDVELRCDPISGHTALYWYRQSLGQGLEFLIYFQGNSAPDKSGLPSDRFSAERTGGSVSTLTIQRTQQEDSAVYLCASSLGWRAVTDTQYFGPGTRLTVL.

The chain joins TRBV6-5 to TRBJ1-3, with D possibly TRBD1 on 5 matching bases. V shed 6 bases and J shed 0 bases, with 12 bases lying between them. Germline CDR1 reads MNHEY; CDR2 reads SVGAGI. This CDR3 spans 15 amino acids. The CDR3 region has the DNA TGTGCCAGCAGGACGGGACGTTTCTCTGGAAACACCATATATTTT. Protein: CASRTGRFSGNTIYF.

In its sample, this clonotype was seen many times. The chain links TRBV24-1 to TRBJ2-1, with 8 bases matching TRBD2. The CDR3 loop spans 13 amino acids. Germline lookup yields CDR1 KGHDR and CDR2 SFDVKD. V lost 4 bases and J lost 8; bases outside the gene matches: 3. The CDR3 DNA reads TGTGCCACCAGTGACGGACTAGCCCATGAGCAGTTCTTC. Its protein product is CATSDGLAHEQFF.

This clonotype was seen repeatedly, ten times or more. Written as DNA, the CDR3 is TGCGCCAGCAGCCTCAGGGACTTAACCCCCTATGGCTACACCTTC. Encoded protein: CASSLRDLTPYGYTF. The chain uses TRBV4-1 and TRBJ1-2; weak D call: TRBD1 (5 bases). Germline CDR1 MGHRA, CDR2 YSYEKL. The length of the CDR3 is 15 residues. V was trimmed by 4 bases and J by 4 bases, leaving 16 bases between them.

CDR3 sequence (DNA): TGCAGTGCTTCTCCGGGTGTCCAGCCCCAGCATTTT. Translating it yields CSASPGVQPQHF. The V call is TRBV20-1, the J call TRBJ1-5; D unclear. The ends were cut back, 5 bases at V and 7 bases at J, with 12 bases in the middle. The CDR3 totals 12 residues. The germline CDR1 and CDR2 sequences are DFQATT and SNEGSKA (reference sequence).

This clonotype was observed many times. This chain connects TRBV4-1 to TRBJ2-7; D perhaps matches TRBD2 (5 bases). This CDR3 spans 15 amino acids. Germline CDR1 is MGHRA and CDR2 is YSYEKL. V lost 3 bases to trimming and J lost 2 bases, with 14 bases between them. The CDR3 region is CASSHGVSGTYEQYF. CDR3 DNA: TGCGCCAGCAGCCATGGTGTATCGGGAACCTACGAGCAGTACTTC.

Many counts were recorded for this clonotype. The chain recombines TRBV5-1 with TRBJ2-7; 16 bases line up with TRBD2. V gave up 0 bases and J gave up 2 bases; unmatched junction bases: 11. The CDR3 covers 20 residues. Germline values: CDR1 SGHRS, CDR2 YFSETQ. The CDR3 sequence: CASSLVPGLAGGPKTYEQYF. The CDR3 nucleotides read TGCGCCAGCAGCTTGGTCCCGGGACTAGCGGGAGGGCCAAAGACCTACGAGCAGTACTTC.

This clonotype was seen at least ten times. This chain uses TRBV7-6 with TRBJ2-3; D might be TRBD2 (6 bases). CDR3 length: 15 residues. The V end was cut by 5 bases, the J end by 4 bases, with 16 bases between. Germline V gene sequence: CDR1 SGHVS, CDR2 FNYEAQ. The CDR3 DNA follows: TGTGCCAGCAGCCGTAGCGGAGTAGGGGCAGATACGCAGTATTTT. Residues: CASSRSGVGADTQYF.

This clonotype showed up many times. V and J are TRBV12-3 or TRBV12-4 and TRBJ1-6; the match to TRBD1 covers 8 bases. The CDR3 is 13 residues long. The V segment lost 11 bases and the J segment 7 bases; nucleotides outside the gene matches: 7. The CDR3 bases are TGTGCCTCACAGGGGGGTACGAATTCACCCCTCCACTTT. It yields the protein CASQGGTNSPLHF.

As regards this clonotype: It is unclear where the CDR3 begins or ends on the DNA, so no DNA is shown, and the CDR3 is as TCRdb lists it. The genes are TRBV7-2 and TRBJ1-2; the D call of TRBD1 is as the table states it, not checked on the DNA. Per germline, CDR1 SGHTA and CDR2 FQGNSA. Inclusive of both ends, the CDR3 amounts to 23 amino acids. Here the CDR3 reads CASSSPLQGYEQYFGPGTYGYTF.

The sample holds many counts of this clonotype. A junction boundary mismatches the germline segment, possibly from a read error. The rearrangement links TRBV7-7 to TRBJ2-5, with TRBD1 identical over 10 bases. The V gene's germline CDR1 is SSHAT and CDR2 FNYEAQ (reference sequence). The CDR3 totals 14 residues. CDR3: CASSPGTGEETQYF. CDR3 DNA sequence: TGTGCTAGCAGCCCAGGGACAGGGGAAGAGACCCAGTACTTC.

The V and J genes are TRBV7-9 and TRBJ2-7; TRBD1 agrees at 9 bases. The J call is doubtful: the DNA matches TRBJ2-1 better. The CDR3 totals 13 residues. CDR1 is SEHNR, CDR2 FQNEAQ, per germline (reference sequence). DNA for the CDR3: TGTGCCAGCAGCCCCGGGACAGGGAATGAGCAGTTCTTC. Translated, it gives CASSPGTGNEQFF.

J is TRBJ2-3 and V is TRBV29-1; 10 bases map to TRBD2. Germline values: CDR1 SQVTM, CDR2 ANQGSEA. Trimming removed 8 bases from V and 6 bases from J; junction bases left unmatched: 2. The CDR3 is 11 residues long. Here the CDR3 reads CSLAGADTQYF. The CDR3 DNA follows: TGCAGCCTAGCGGGAGCGGATACGCAGTATTTT.

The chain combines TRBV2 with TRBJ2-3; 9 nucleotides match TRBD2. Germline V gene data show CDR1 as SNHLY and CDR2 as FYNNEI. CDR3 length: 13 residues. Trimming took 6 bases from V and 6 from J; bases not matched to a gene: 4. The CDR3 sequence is CASRRSGGDTQYF. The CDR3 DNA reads TGTGCCAGCAGGAGGAGCGGGGGGGATACGCAGTATTTT.

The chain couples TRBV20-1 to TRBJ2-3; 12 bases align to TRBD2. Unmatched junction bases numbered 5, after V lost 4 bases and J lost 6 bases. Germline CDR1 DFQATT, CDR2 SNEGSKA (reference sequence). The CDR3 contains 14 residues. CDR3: CSATTTSGSDTQYF. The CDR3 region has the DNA TGCAGTGCTACCACGACTAGCGGGAGTGATACGCAGTATTTT.

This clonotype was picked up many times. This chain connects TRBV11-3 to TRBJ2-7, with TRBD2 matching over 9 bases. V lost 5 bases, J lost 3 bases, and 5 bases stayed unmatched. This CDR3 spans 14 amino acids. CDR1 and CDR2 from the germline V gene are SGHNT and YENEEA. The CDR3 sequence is CASSPGLAHYEQYF. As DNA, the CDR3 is TGTGCCAGCAGCCCTGGACTAGCGCACTACGAGCAGTACTTC.

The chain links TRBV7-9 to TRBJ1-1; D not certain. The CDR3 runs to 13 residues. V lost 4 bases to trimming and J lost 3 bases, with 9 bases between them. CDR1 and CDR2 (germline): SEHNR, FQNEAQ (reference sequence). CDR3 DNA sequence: TGTGCCAGCAGCTCCTCGGAGGACACTGAAGCTTTCTTT. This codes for CASSSSEDTEAFF.